This entry lists 13 T cell receptor beta chains sequenced from one sample in a study of preoperative IRX-2 immunotherapy in early breast cancer. Sequencing used immunoSEQ multiplex PCR; TCRdb keeps in-frame clones, though not all of them. The profile shows more than 30,000 clones, nearly 90% of them singletons. Regarding treatment: preoperative locoregional IRX-2 cytokine immunotherapy. The sequencing here drew on tumor tissue, taken after IRX-2 immunotherapy. The receptors come from a human donor with breast cancer.

The chain recombines TRBV19 with TRBJ2-1; D gene ambiguous. The germline V gene has CDR1 LNHDA and CDR2 SQIVND (reference sequence). V shed 3 bases and J shed 8 bases, with 8 bases lying between them. CDR3 size: 12 residues. The CDR3 sequence: CASSIGVYEQFF. DNA of the CDR3: TGTGCCAGTAGTATTGGGGTTTATGAGCAGTTCTTC.

The CDR3 DNA follows: TGTGCCTGGAGTGCTGGAGAGACCCAGTACTTC. As protein: CAWSAGETQYF. The chain is built from TRBV30 and TRBJ2-5; D unresolved. Per the germline V gene, CDR1 is GTSNPN and CDR2 is SVGIG (reference sequence). The V end lost 1 base, the J end lost 4 bases, and 4 bases lay between the germline ends. This CDR3 is built from 11 residues.

In DNA form, the CDR3 reads TGTGCCAGCAGTGATCCCGGGATCCTCGGGGATGAGCAGTTCTTC. Protein: CASSDPGILGDEQFF. The chain combines TRBV6-8 with TRBJ2-1; a weak D match, TRBD2 (5 bases). Germline values: CDR1 MNHGY, CDR2 SAAAGT. V lost 5 bases to trimming and J lost 8 bases, with 19 bases between them. The CDR3 runs to 15 residues.

The chain joins TRBV11-3 to TRBJ2-1; perhaps TRBD1 as D (6 bases). CDR3 length: 14 residues. V lost 3 bases, J lost 11 bases, and 17 bases lay in between. Germline V lookup: CDR1 SGHNT, CDR2 YENEEA. The CDR3 region is CASSLGNVRGQQFF. The DNA of the CDR3 is TGTGCCAGCAGCTTGGGCAATGTCAGGGGCCAGCAGTTCTTC.

The V gene is TRBV11-3, the J gene TRBJ2-5; 10 bases are shared with TRBD2. The CDR3 is 18 residues long. The germline V gene has CDR1 SGHNT and CDR2 YENEEA. Losses at the gene ends were 5 bases for V and 3 bases for J; bases not matched to a gene: 15. The CDR3 is CASSLSPIRTSGKETQYF. CDR3 nucleotide sequence: TGTGCCAGCAGCCTCAGCCCCATCCGAACTAGCGGGAAAGAGACCCAGTACTTC.

The chain uses TRBV19 and TRBJ2-2; the D is unclear. The CDR3 totals 12 residues. Germline CDR1 is LNHDA and CDR2 is SQIVND (reference sequence). V lost 6 bases, J lost 6 bases, and 8 bases lay in between. The CDR3 loop reads CASSPSPGELFF. The CDR3 nucleotides read TGTGCCAGTAGCCCCTCCCCCGGGGAGCTGTTTTTT.

This clone came up once. This chain joins TRBV19 and TRBJ2-7; possible D gene TRBD1, 6 bases. The CDR3 sequence is 15 residues long. Germline CDR1 and CDR2: LNHDA and SQIVND (reference sequence). The DNA of the CDR3 is TGTGCCAGTCGTATTGAAGACAGGTCCCACCACGAGCAGTACGTC. As protein: CASRIEDRSHHEQYV.

V gene TRBV28 combines with J gene TRBJ1-1; possible D gene TRBD1, 6 bases. CDR3 size: 14 residues. V was trimmed by 3 bases and J by 7 bases, leaving 15 bases between them. Per germline, CDR1 MDHEN and CDR2 SYDVKM. CDR3 in DNA: TGTGCCAGCAGTTTGGCAGGGGTATACATTGAAGCTTTCTTT. Protein product: CASSLAGVYIEAFF.

The gene calls are TRBV5-1 and TRBJ2-6; 7 nucleotides match TRBD1. J was trimmed by 2 bases and V by 4 bases; bases with no gene match: 9. The V gene's germline CDR1 is SGHRS and CDR2 YFSETQ. The CDR3 loop spans 17 amino acids. CDR3 sequence: CASSPSWTGTGANVLTF. The CDR3 nucleotides are TGCGCCAGCAGCCCGTCCTGGACAGGCACTGGGGCCAACGTCCTGACTTTC.

The genes are TRBV7-4 and TRBJ2-5; 7 nucleotides line up with TRBD1. Germline lookup yields CDR1 SGHVT and CDR2 SQSDAQ. V lost 5 bases to trimming and J lost 5 bases; unmatched junction nucleotides: 5. The CDR3 totals 13 residues. The CDR3 coding sequence is TGTGCCAGCAGCACGACAGGGAAGGAGACCCAGTACTTC. Translated, it gives CASSTTGKETQYF. Supplemented by reference TRBV7-4 and TRBJ2-5, the full variable domain reads GAGVSQSPRYKVAKRGRDVALRCDSISGHVTLYWYRQTLGQGSEVLTYSQSDAQRDKSGRPSGRFSAERPERSVSTLKIQRTEQGDSAVYLCASSTTGKETQYFGPGTRLLVL.

The rearrangement links TRBV7-1 to TRBJ2-6; the D is unclear. TRBV7-1 counts as an open reading frame of uncertain function. This CDR3 contains 14 residues. The germline V and J ends were trimmed by 3 bases and 0 bases, with 3 bases remaining between them. The CDR3 nucleotides are TGTGCCAGCAGCTCCAGCTCTGGGGCCAACGTCCTGACTTTC. Its translation is CASSSSSGANVLTF.

The V and J genes are TRBV6-8 and TRBJ1-3, with D perhaps matching TRBD1 (5 bases). The CDR3 sequence is 16 residues long. Trimming pared 6 bases from V and 0 bases from J, leaving 15 bases between. Looked up from germline, CDR1 is MNHGY and CDR2 is SAAAGT. This CDR3 is CASSHGTPSSGNTIYF. As DNA, the CDR3 is TGTGCCAGCAGCCACGGGACTCCCAGCTCTGGAAACACCATATATTTT.

Here the CDR3 reads CASSSLGTGSQETQYF. CDR3 nucleotide sequence: TGTGCCAGCAGTTCATTAGGGACAGGATCACAAGAGACCCAGTACTTC. This chain links TRBV28 with TRBJ2-5; 8 nucleotides match TRBD1. The V segment lost 4 bases and the J segment 2 bases; nucleotides outside the gene matches: 9. Germline V gene data show CDR1 as MDHEN and CDR2 as SYDVKM. The CDR3 is 16 amino acids.